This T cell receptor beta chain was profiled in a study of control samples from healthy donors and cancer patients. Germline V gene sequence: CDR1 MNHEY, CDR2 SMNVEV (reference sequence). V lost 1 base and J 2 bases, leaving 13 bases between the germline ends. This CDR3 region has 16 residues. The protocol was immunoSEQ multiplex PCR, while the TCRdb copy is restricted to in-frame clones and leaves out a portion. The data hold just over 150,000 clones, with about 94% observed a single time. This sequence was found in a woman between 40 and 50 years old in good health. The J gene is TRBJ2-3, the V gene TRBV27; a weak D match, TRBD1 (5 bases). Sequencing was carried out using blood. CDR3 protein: CASSLFSGMVTDTQYF. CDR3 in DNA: TGTGCCAGCAGTTTATTTTCAGGGATGGTCACAGATACGCAGTATTTT.